This TCR beta chain was recovered during a study of blood T cells in healthy people across ages. The authors ran a second PCR of 7 to 11 cycles using a sample-barcoded 5' primer and a J-beta primer mix. In TCRdb, the 5' RACE reads were re-called with MiXCR into one record per CDR3 protein. The data hold 1 million or so distinct CDR3 sequences, with around 45% observed a single time. Study observations and caveats: Naive CD4+ cell counts and diversity both ran higher in long-lived than in aged donors. Diversity was estimated from one million T cells, and these estimates were considered underestimates. Unknown donor CMV status possibly confounded expanded clonotype changes.

V was cut by 0 bases and J by 3 bases, with 9 bases left in between. Germline lookup yields CDR1 MGHRA and CDR2 YSYEKL. The CDR3 length is 14 residues. This clonotype was detected only a few times. Antigen specificity is unknown. This sequence joins TRBV4-1 and TRBJ2-7, with unresolved D. The sequence was obtained from a woman aged 55-69 years in good health. Material: blood. For the CDR3, the DNA is TGCGCCAGCAGCCAAGATGTCGAAGACTACGAGCAGTACTTC. Its translation is CASSQDVEDYEQYF.